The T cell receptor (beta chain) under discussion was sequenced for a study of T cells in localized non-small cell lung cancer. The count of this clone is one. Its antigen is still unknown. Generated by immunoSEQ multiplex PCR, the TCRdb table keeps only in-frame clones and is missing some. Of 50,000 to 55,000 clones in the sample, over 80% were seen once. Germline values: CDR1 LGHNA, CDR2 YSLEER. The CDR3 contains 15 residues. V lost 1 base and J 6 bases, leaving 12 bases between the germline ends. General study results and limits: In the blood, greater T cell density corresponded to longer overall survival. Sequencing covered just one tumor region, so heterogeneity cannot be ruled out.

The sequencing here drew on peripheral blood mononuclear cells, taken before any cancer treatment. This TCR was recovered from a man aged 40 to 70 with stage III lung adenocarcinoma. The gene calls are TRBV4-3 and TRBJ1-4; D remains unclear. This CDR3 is CASSQGVTDHEKLFF. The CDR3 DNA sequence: TGCGCCAGCAGCCAAGGAGTTACAGACCATGAAAAACTGTTTTTT.